This TCR beta chain appears in the sequencing data of a study of beta chain features in type 1 diabetes. With 6 bases removed from V and 15 bases from J, the gap between germline ends came to 9 bases. CDR1 and CDR2 from the germline V gene are SNHLY and FYNNEI. CDR3 length: 10 residues. Findings and caveats of the study: In these data, an HLA type influence on TCRB rearrangement remained unresolved. Patients with Type 1 diabetes showed moderately but significantly shorter TCRB CDR3s in all four CD4+ subsets. Sequencing of cDNA might inflate the share of cells that strongly express TCR.

Expressed TCRB transcripts got sequenced, as all isolated RNA was reverse transcribed. There were 3.4 million or so reads on average in the naive, central memory and regulatory T cell samples. Sequencing used immunoSEQ multiplex PCR; TCRdb keeps in-frame clones, though not all of them. The profile shows about 400,000 clones, around an eighth of them singletons. All of the sorted populations showed purity greater than 95%. As to this clone: Its matching antigen is unknown.

The sequencing sample was made of naive CD4+ T cells from blood. V usage is TRBV2 and J usage is TRBJ1-6; D remains ambiguous. The TCR was taken from a woman aged 18-35 years with type 1 diabetes. The CDR3 bases are TGTGCCAGCAGGGAGGAGGGCCTCCACTTT. It yields the protein CASREEGLHF.